The rows below give T cell receptor beta chains drawn from one sample of a study of identical twins. One entry per CDR3 protein, called by TCRdb with MiXCR from the 5' RACE reads. This sample has about 240,000 distinct CDR3 sequences, with over 9.5% found just once. Sequenced material: memory T cells sorted from blood. The receptors shown here come from a man over 45 in good health. Each CDR3 is given with its conserved first and last residue. A D gene is named only where the DNA matches it firmly. For some rows the clone size is stated as once, few or many, or as a class when expanded; others skip it.

d_gene,v_gene,j_gene,abundance,CDR3aa,CDR3nt
TRBD1,TRBV5-6,TRBJ1-4,many,CASSLRGYDEKLFF,TGTGCCAGCAGCCTCAGGGGGTATGACGAAAAACTGTTTTTT
NA,TRBV28,TRBJ2-1,many,CASRPYSRASNEQFF,TGTGCCAGCAGGCCTTACTCTAGGGCCTCCAATGAGCAGTTCTTC
NA,TRBV2,TRBJ2-3,many,CASSVASPKSTDTQYF,TGTGCCAGCAGTGTGGCTAGCCCCAAGAGCACAGATACGCAGTATTTT
TRBD1,TRBV9,TRBJ2-2,few,CASSVSGQGEIKRATGELFF,TGTGCCAGCAGCGTATCTGGACAGGGGGAGATTAAGAGGGCCACCGGGGAGCTGTTTTTT
NA,TRBV5-5,TRBJ2-7,NA,CASSRDQIRGQYF,TGTGCCAGCAGCCGAGACCAGATTAGGGGGCAGTACTTC
TRBD1,TRBV5-1,TRBJ1-1,many,CASSLGGGRGDTEAFF,TGCGCCAGCAGCTTGGGGGGCGGCAGGGGGGACACTGAAGCTTTCTTT
TRBD1,TRBV27,TRBJ1-3,many,CASSSLPGQGGNTIYF,TGTGCCAGCAGTTCGTTACCGGGACAGGGAGGAAACACCATATATTTT
TRBD1,TRBV2,TRBJ1-5,many,CASSVGGTGIGPQHF,TGTGCCAGCAGTGTGGGGGGGACAGGCATCGGGCCCCAGCATTTT
NA,TRBV5-1,TRBJ2-2,NA,CASSLSQSGGELFF,TGCGCCAGCAGCTTGTCGCAGAGCGGCGGGGAGCTGTTTTTT
TRBD2,TRBV12-3/TRBV12-4,TRBJ2-3,NA,CASSHSGRGNTQYF,TGTGCCAGCAGTCATAGCGGGAGAGGAAATACGCAGTATTTT
TRBD2,TRBV7-2,TRBJ2-7,NA,CASSPRAGVGEQYF,TGTGCCAGCAGCCCAAGAGCGGGAGTGGGCGAGCAGTACTTC
NA,TRBV5-1,TRBJ2-7,many,CASSLDSGSYEQYF,TGCGCCAGCAGCTTGGATTCAGGGTCCTACGAGCAGTACTTC
NA,TRBV3-1,TRBJ2-7,NA,CASSPRVVDVYEQYF,TGTGCCAGCAGCCCACGGGTGGTGGACGTATACGAGCAGTACTTC
NA,TRBV7-2,TRBJ1-2,NA,CASSSDWDYGYTF,TGTGCCAGCAGCTCGGATTGGGACTATGGCTACACCTTC
TRBD1,TRBV13,TRBJ2-7,few,CASSVGTGGRYEQYF,TGTGCCAGCAGCGTAGGGACAGGGGGCCGATACGAGCAGTACTTC
NA,TRBV18,TRBJ1-6,many,CASSPGDYSPLHF,TGTGCCAGCTCACCAGGGGACTATTCACCCCTCCACTTT
NA,TRBV12-3/TRBV12-4,TRBJ2-2,NA,CASSLEQGNTGELFF,TGTGCCAGCAGTTTGGAACAGGGGAACACCGGGGAGCTGTTTTTT
NA,TRBV5-1,TRBJ2-6,few,CASSPGGGHGANVLTF,TGCGCCAGCAGCCCCGGCGGAGGACATGGGGCCAACGTCCTGACTTTC
TRBD2,TRBV6-2/TRBV6-3,TRBJ2-5,few,CASSYSRRGGKSGTQYF,TGTGCCAGCAGTTACTCGCGGCGGGGGGGCAAATCCGGGACCCAGTACTTC
TRBD2,TRBV6-1,TRBJ2-7,NA,CASSMAGGTYEQYF,TGTGCCAGCAGTATGGCCGGGGGGACTTACGAGCAGTACTTC
NA,TRBV7-2,TRBJ2-2,many,CASSLAEGNTGELFF,TGTGCCAGCAGCTTAGCGGAGGGAAACACCGGGGAGCTGTTTTTT
TRBD1,TRBV5-6,TRBJ2-1,NA,CASSLGLGRGSYNEQFF,TGTGCCAGCAGCCTGGGGCTTGGCAGGGGGTCCTACAATGAGCAGTTCTTC
NA,TRBV12-3/TRBV12-4,TRBJ1-1,NA,CASRLGASMNTEAFF,TGTGCCAGCAGACTTGGGGCCAGCATGAACACTGAAGCTTTCTTT
TRBD1,TRBV12-3/TRBV12-4,TRBJ1-3,NA,CASSYTGGYGNTIYF,TGTGCCAGCAGTTACACAGGGGGCTATGGAAACACCATATATTTT
TRBD1,TRBV5-1,TRBJ2-2,many,CASSLGDRTTGELFF,TGCGCCAGCAGCTTGGGGGACAGAACCACCGGGGAGCTGTTTTTT
NA,TRBV18,TRBJ2-2,few,CASSPRQTGELFF,TGTGCCAGCTCACCTCGTCAGACCGGGGAGCTGTTTTTT
NA,TRBV6-5,TRBJ1-2,NA,CASSYSASQGGKDGYTF,TGTGCCAGCAGTTACTCGGCCTCGCAGGGAGGAAAGGATGGCTACACCTTC
NA,TRBV6-1,TRBJ2-1,many,CASTPPGLFNEQFF,TGTGCCAGCACCCCCCCGGGACTCTTCAATGAGCAGTTCTTC
NA,TRBV4-2,TRBJ1-5,few,CASSPETNQPQHF,TGTGCCAGCAGCCCAGAGACCAATCAGCCCCAGCATTTT
NA,TRBV20-1,TRBJ2-3,many,CSARDLRRQSTDTQYF,TGCAGTGCTAGAGATCTACGGCGACAGAGCACAGATACGCAGTATTTT
NA,TRBV27,TRBJ2-4,few,CASSPRTALAKNIQYF,TGTGCCAGCAGTCCCCGGACGGCTCTAGCCAAAAACATTCAGTACTTC
TRBD1,TRBV18,TRBJ2-7,few,CASSPSLGQGTSYEQYF,TGTGCCAGCTCACCCTCTCTGGGACAGGGGACCTCCTACGAGCAGTACTTC
NA,TRBV7-9,TRBJ2-1,many,CASSLAGFGLEQFF,TGTGCCAGCAGCTTAGCAGGGTTTGGACTTGAGCAGTTCTTC
TRBD1,TRBV7-8,TRBJ1-1,NA,CASSPGQGITEAFF,TGTGCCAGCAGCCCCGGACAGGGGATCACTGAAGCTTTCTTT
NA,TRBV7-8,TRBJ1-1,many,CASSLVPGLNTEAFF,TGTGCCAGCAGCTTAGTCCCCGGGTTGAACACTGAAGCTTTCTTT
NA,TRBV6-1,TRBJ1-2,few,CASTQSGGSYGYTF,TGTGCCAGCACCCAAAGCGGGGGGAGCTATGGCTACACCTTC
NA,TRBV2,TRBJ2-6,NA,CASNRDTGRGANVLTF,TGTGCCAGCAACCGGGACACGGGAAGGGGGGCCAACGTCCTGACTTTC
NA,TRBV10-3,TRBJ1-5,few,CAISESMDTFNQPQHF,TGTGCCATCAGTGAGTCAATGGACACTTTCAATCAGCCCCAGCATTTT
NA,TRBV7-8,TRBJ2-1,NA,CASTKRDIYNEQFF,TGTGCCAGCACCAAACGGGACATCTACAATGAGCAGTTCTTC
TRBD2,TRBV20-1,TRBJ2-1,NA,CSARVSIRAFSGSSYNEQFF,TGCAGTGCTAGGGTCAGTATCCGGGCCTTTAGCGGGAGCTCCTACAATGAGCAGTTCTTC
NA,TRBV5-1,TRBJ1-6,few,CASSLVGSRVQSPLHF,TGCGCCAGCAGCTTGGTTGGGTCGAGAGTTCAGTCACCCCTCCACTTT
NA,TRBV5-6,TRBJ2-4,few,CASSLDRIAKNIQYF,TGTGCCAGCAGCTTGGACCGAATAGCCAAAAACATTCAGTACTTC
TRBD1,TRBV27,TRBJ2-7,many,CASSRYRGPYEQYF,TGTGCCAGCAGTCGTTACAGGGGACCCTACGAGCAGTACTTC
NA,TRBV27,TRBJ2-1,few,CASSYLGGHNEQFF,TGTGCCAGCAGTTACCTCGGCGGGCATAATGAGCAGTTCTTC
NA,TRBV2,TRBJ1-4,NA,CASSVGVANEKLFF,TGTGCCAGCAGTGTGGGTGTAGCGAATGAAAAACTGTTTTTT
TRBD2,TRBV20-1,TRBJ2-7,many,CSARDGAGNVYEQYF,TGCAGTGCTAGAGATGGAGCGGGGAACGTCTACGAGCAGTACTTC
NA,TRBV21-1,TRBJ2-7,few,CAGRWDRVTYEQYF,TGTGCCGGACGGTGGGACAGGGTGACCTACGAGCAGTACTTC